This TCR beta chain was sequenced for a study of T cell changes during pregnancy in multiple sclerosis. TCRdb's copy holds only in-frame clones and misses some; the assay was immunoSEQ multiplex PCR. The repertoire includes tens of thousands of clones, roughly 91% of them detected once, and approximately 4.4% sits in the top ten. The CDR3 is 13 residues long. The V gene lost 0 bases and the J gene lost 7 bases, with 10 bases spanning the gap. Looked up from germline, CDR1 is SGHTA and CDR2 is FQGNSA. The receptor was isolated from a female donor in good health, enrolled as a control in a pregnancy study. The sequencing here drew on peripheral blood, taken in the second trimester of pregnancy. This rearrangement joins TRBV7-2 to TRBJ2-7; the D gene is possibly TRBD2 (5 bases). The chain's CDR3 is CASSLATTGEQYF. The CDR3 DNA follows: TGTGCCAGCAGCTTAGCGACGACGGGGGAGCAGTACTTC.